Listed below are T cell receptor beta chains from one sample, sequenced in a study of shared clonotypes between healthy human individuals. TCRdb keeps only in-frame clones here, not all; method: immunoSEQ multiplex PCR. The repertoire holds fewer than 850,000 clones, with 72% as singletons. Sequencing was done on a sample of memory CD4+ T cells sorted from blood. These receptors came from a woman aged 30 to 39 in good health. Each CDR3 is given with its conserved first and last residue. A D gene is named only where the DNA matches it firmly.

>TRBV19|.|TRBJ2-1
CASSIGPGDNEQFF
TGTGCCAGTAGTATTGGTCCGGGTGACAATGAGCAGTTCTTC
>TRBV2|.|TRBJ2-2
CASQGGETGELFF
TGTGCCAGCCAAGGAGGCGAGACCGGGGAGCTGTTTTTT
>TRBV13|TRBD2|TRBJ2-1
CASSYPGLAGGPSEQFF
TGTGCCAGCAGCTACCCTGGACTAGCGGGAGGGCCTAGTGAGCAGTTCTTC
>TRBV11-2|.|TRBJ2-7
CASSLDRDHEQYF
TGTGCCAGCAGCTTAGATCGGGACCACGAGCAGTACTTC
>TRBV14|.|TRBJ1-5
CASSHRFSNQPQHF
TGTGCCAGCAGCCACCGATTTAGCAATCAGCCCCAGCATTTT
>TRBV4-2|TRBD2|TRBJ2-2
CASSQGRLAGGPNTGELFF
TGTGCCAGCAGCCAAGGCCGACTAGCGGGAGGTCCCAACACCGGGGAGCTGTTTTTT
>TRBV7-2|TRBD2|TRBJ2-7
CASSRTSGSSYEQYF
TGTGCCAGCAGCCGCACTAGCGGGAGCTCCTACGAGCAGTACTTC
>TRBV11-2|.|TRBJ2-5
CASSRSRVGETQYF
TGTGCCAGCAGCCGATCCAGGGTTGGGGAGACCCAGTACTTC
>TRBV19|TRBD1|TRBJ2-7
CASSFVRTGTAYEQYF
TGTGCCAGTAGTTTCGTCAGGACAGGGACGGCCTACGAGCAGTACTTC
>TRBV18|.|TRBJ2-2
CASSPLSQNTGELFF
TGTGCCAGCTCACCCCTTAGTCAAAACACCGGGGAGCTGTTTTTT